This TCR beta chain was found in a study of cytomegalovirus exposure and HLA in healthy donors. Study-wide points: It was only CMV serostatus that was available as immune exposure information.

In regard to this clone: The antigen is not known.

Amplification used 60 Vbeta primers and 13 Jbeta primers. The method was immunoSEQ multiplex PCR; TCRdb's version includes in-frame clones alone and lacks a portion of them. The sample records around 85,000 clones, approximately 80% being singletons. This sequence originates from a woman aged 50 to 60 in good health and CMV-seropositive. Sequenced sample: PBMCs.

The CDR3 DNA reads as TGCGCCAGCAGCTTGGGACTAGCGGGAATGCAGTATTTT. Protein product: CASSLGLAGMQYF. The genes are TRBV5-1 and TRBJ2-3; 11 nucleotides match TRBD2. Germline CDR1 is SGHRS and CDR2 is YFSETQ. The trim removed 0 bases at V and 11 bases at J, leaving 2 bases unmatched. The CDR3 totals 13 residues.